This T cell receptor (beta chain) was documented in a study of T cell repertoires in cytomegalovirus infection (dated by TCRdb to about 2019). Background for the entire study: Alongside well-studied HLA-B-restricted epitopes, the peptide stimulations were aimed at recently identified HLA-C-restricted CMV epitopes, whose presentation resists viral immunomodulation. Because public TCR beta signatures pointed to carriage of CMV infection together with the matching HLA type, the HLA type of each donor mattered for the analysis. On the study overall, not on this receptor specifically: Cumulative frequency of public TCR beta family members discriminated carriers of CMV infection plus the relevant HLA type in this cohort and an independent 352-donor cohort. The ex vivo response was dominated by HLA-C-restricted CMV-specific TCR beta clonotypes, which also provided the single most frequent clonotype in two of eight donors.

The label giving this sample's treatment or condition can be read as: in vitro stimulation with specific CMV peptide epitopes to enrich CMV-specific T cells. This clonotype was seen only a few times. Its antigen is not yet known. Base quality data are lacking; no much larger clone is found one base away. Sequencing used an Illumina HiSeq 1500. TCRdb's own reprocessing of the public reads used fastp at Q25 and MiXCR and kept productive beta chains. Each CDR3 protein gets just one entry, which takes the most common genes and DNA from the rows behind it. Across this sample there are 550,000 to 700,000 distinct CDR3 sequences, with around two fifths seen only once. The ten largest clones capture about 46% of the sample. The germline V end is reduced by 5 bases and the J end by 2 bases; junction bases left unmatched: 9. CDR1 SGHAT and CDR2 FQNNGV are derived from the germline V gene. The CDR3 covers 17 residues, taking in both the cysteine and the phenylalanine. The read is trimmed to its CDR3 DNA, 51 bases read in frame from base 1.

The chain joins TRBV11-2 to TRBJ2-3, with TRBD2 identical over 11 junction bases. The source was cultured PBMCs, collected from culture after CMV antigen stimulation. This clonotype was obtained from a human donor in good health (CMV status not recorded). Some clones in this sample may be carry-over from other donors' samples. CDR3 sequence: CASSQRGGLAATDTQYF. The sequenced DNA is TGTGCCAGCAGCCAAAGAGGGGGACTAGCGGCCACAGATACGCAGTATTTT.